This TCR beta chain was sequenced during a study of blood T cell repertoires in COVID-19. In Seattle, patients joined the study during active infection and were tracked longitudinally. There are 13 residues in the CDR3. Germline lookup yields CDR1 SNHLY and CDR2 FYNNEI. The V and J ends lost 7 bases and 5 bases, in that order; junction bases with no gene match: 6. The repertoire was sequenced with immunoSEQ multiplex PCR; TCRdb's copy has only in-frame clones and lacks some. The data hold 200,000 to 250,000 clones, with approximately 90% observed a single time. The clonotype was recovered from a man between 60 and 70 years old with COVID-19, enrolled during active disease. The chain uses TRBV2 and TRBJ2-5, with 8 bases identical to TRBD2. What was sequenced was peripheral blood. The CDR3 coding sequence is TGTGCCAGCAACCGGGGGGGCTACGAGACCCAGTACTTC. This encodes CASNRGGYETQYF.